The entry below gives a single T cell receptor beta chain sequence along with its context. Its antigen is not identified. The record originates from a study of T cell responses to AZD1222 COVID-19 vaccine. Study-level results: The study found Spike-specific TCR breadth and depth rose after two AZD1222 doses. It should be noted that donors were predominantly white British and more often female, and clonal diversity was possibly underestimated.

Germline CDR1 and CDR2: MRHNA and SNTAGT. This CDR3 comprises 14 residues. The ends lost 5 bases at V and 5 bases at J; junction bases unmatched: 5. Profiling relied on immunoSEQ multiplex PCR, and the TCRdb table lists in-frame clones only, not all of them. The sample consists of some 120,000 clones, 80% to 95% of them appearing once. This specimen consisted of peripheral blood, obtained on day 0 of AZD1222 vaccination. The chain uses TRBV6-4 and TRBJ2-3; 9 positions match TRBD2. The receptor comes from an adult in good health. The CDR3 loop reads CASSRAGGEDTQYF. In DNA, the CDR3 is TGTGCCAGCAGTCGAGCGGGGGGCGAAGATACGCAGTATTTT.